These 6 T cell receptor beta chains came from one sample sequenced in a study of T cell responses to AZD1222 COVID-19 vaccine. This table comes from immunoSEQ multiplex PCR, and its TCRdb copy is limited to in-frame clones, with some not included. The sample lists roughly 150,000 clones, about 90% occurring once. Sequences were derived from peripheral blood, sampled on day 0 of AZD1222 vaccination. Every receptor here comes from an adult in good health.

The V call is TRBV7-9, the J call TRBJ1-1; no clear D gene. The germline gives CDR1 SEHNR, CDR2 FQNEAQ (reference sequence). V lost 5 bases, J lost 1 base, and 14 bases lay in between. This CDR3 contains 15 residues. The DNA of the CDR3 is TGTGCCAGCAGCCCGCCCCTGGGTGAGAACACTGAAGCTTTCTTT. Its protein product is CASSPPLGENTEAFF.

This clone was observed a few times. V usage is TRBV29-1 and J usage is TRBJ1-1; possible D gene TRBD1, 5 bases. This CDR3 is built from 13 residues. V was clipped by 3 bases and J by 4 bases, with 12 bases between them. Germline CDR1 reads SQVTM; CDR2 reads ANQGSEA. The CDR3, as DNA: TGCAGCGTTGAGCTACACGGGGCCACTGAAGCTTTCTTT. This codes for CSVELHGATEAFF.

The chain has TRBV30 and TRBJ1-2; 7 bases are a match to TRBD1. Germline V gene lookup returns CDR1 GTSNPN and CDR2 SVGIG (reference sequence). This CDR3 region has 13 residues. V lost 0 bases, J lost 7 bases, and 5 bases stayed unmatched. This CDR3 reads CAWSVTGYSGYTF. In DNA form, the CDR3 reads TGTGCCTGGAGTGTGACAGGGTACAGTGGCTACACCTTC.

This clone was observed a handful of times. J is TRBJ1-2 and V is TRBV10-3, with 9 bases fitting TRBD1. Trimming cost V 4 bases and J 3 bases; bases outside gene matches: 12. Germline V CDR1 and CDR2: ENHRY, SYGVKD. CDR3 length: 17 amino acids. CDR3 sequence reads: CAISATGGRTNYYGYTF. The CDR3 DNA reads TGTGCCATCAGTGCAACAGGGGGCAGAACTAACTACTATGGCTACACCTTC.

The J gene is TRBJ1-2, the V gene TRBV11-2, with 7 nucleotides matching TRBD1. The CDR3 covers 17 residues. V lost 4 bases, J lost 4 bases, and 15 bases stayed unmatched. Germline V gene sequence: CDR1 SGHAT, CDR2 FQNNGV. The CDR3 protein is CASSSYRTGGGFYGYTF. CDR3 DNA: TGTGCCAGCAGCTCGTACAGGACAGGAGGGGGCTTCTATGGCTACACCTTC.

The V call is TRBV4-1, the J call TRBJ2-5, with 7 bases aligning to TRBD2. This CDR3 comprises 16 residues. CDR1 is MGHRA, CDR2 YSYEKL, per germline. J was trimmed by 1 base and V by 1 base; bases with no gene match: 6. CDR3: CASSQGIAGVQETQYF. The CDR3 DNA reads TGCGCCAGCAGCCAAGGAATAGCGGGCGTCCAAGAGACCCAGTACTTC.